The clone carrying this T cell receptor beta chain was observed a few times. Its antigen is unidentified. Sample-barcoded 5' priming and a J-beta primer mix drove a second PCR of roughly 6 to 12 cycles. All cDNA molecules were each tagged by a template-switch adaptor with 12 random nucleotides. TCRdb reprocessed the 5' RACE reads via MiXCR and lists one record per CDR3 protein. The sample lists under 1,000,000 distinct CDR3 sequences, roughly 35% occurring once. The data were obtained in a study of blood T cells in healthy people across ages. Study-level points and caveats: Diversity estimated from one million T cells was considered an underestimate. The fall in TCR beta diversity per million T cells was roughly linear with age.

The specimen sequenced was blood. The clonotype was recovered from a man younger than 35 in good health.

The CDR3 bases are TGCAGTGCTAGCCCGCCCCCAGGGAGAGAGACCCAGTACTTC. Translation gives CSASPPPGRETQYF. The V call is TRBV20-1, the J call TRBJ2-5; either TRBD1 or TRBD2 may fit D (5 bases each). Per germline, CDR1 DFQATT and CDR2 SNEGSKA (reference sequence). V dropped 3 bases and J dropped 4 bases, with 15 bases sitting between them. The CDR3 runs to 14 residues.